This TCR beta chain was sequenced in a study of control samples from healthy donors and cancer patients. Using immunoSEQ multiplex PCR, the repertoire was profiled, and TCRdb retains in-frame clones only, with some absent. In the table there are hundreds of thousands of clones, 75% to 95% of which are singletons. The CDR3 runs to 18 residues. Germline assignment: CDR1 SGHNT and CDR2 YYREEE (reference sequence). Trimming removed 4 bases from V and 0 bases from J, with 21 bases in between. Source material: PBMCs. The source is a man aged 40-49 years with head and neck cancer. The rearrangement joins TRBV5-4 to TRBJ2-3, with D perhaps TRBD1 (6 bases). CDR3 sequence reads: CASSPKRGYSPSTDTQYF. In nucleotides, the CDR3 is TGTGCCAGCAGCCCGAAGAGGGGGTACTCTCCTAGCACAGATACGCAGTATTTT.